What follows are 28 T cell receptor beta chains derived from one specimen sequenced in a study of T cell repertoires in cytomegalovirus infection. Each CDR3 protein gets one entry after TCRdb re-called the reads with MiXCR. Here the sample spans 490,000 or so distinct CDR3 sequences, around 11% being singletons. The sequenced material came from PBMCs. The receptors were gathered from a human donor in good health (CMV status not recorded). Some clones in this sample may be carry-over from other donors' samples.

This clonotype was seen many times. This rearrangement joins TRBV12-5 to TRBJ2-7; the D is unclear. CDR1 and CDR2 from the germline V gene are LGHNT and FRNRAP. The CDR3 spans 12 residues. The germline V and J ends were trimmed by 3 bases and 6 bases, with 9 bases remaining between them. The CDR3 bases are TGTGCTAGTGGTTTCCTCCTTGGCGAGCAGTACTTC. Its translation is CASGFLLGEQYF.

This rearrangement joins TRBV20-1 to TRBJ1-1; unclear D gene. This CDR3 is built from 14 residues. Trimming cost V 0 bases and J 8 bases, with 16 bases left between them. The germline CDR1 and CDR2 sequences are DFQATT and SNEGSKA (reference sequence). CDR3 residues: CSARDKGIVPEAFF. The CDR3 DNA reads TGCAGTGCTAGAGATAAAGGCATTGTCCCAGAAGCTTTCTTT.

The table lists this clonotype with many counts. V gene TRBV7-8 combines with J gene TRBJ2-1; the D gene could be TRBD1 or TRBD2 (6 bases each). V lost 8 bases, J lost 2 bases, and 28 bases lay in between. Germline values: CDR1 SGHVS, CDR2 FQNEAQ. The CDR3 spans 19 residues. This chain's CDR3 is CASEGGGVIWLGAYNEQFF. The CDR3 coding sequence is TGTGCCAGCGAAGGAGGGGGAGTAATCTGGTTGGGGGCCTACAATGAGCAGTTCTTC.

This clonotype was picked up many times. The CDR3 sequence is CSVLRGTGVYF. The CDR3 coding sequence is TGCAGCGTTCTCCGAGGGACAGGGGTGTACTTC. The V gene is TRBV29-1, the J gene TRBJ2-4, with 10 bases identical to TRBD1. With V trimmed by 5 bases and J by 15 bases, 7 bases remained unmatched. The germline gives CDR1 SQVTM, CDR2 ANQGSEA. The CDR3 consists of 11 residues.

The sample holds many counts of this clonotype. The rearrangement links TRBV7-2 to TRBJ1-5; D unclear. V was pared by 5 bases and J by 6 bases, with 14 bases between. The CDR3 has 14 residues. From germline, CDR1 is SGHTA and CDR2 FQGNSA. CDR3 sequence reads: CASSRSIVGQPQHF. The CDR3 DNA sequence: TGTGCCAGCAGCCGTTCCATCGTCGGTCAGCCCCAGCATTTT.

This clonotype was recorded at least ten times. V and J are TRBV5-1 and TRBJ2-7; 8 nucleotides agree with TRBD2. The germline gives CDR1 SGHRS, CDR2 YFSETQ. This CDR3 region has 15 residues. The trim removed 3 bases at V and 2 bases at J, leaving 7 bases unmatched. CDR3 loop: CASSYGLAEAYEQYF. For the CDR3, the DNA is TGCGCCAGCAGCTATGGACTAGCTGAGGCCTACGAGCAGTACTTC.

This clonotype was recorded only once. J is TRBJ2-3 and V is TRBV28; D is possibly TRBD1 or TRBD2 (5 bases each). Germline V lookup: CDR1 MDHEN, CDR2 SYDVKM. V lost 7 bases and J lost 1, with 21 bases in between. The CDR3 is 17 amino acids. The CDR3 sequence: CASTIWQGEKGTDTQYF. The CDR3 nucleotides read TGTGCCAGCACCATTTGGCAGGGAGAGAAGGGCACAGATACGCAGTATTTT.

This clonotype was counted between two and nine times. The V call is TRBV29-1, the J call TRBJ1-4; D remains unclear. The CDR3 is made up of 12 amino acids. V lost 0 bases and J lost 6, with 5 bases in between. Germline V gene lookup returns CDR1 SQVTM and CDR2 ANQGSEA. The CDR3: CSVEETDEKLFF. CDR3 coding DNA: TGCAGCGTTGAAGAAACAGATGAAAAACTGTTTTTT.

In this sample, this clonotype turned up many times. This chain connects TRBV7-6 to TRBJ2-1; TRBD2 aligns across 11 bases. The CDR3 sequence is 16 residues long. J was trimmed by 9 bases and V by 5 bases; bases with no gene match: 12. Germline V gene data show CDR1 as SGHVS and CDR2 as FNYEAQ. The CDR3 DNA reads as TGTGCCAGCAGCGTAAATGTAGCGGGGGGGGCCATTGAGCAGTTCTTC. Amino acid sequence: CASSVNVAGGAIEQFF.

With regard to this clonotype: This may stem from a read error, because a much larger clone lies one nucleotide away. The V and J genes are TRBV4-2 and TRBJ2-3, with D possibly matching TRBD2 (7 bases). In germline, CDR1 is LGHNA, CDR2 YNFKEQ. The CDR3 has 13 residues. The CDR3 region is CAGSPGGGSTQYF. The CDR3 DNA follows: TGTGCCGGCAGCCCCGGGGGCGGGAGCACGCAGTATTTT.

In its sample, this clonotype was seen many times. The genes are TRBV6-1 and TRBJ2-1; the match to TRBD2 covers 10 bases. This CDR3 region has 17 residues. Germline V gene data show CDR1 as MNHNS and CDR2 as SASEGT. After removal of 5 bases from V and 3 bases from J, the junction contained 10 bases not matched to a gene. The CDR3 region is CASSPHLASGGYNEQFF. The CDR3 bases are TGTGCCAGCAGTCCCCATCTGGCTAGCGGGGGCTACAATGAGCAGTTCTTC.

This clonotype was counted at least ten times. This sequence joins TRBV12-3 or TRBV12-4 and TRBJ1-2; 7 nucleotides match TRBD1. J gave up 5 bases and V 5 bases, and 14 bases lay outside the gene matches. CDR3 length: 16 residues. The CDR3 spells CASSPPPTGRYYGYTF. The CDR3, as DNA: TGTGCCAGCAGTCCCCCCCCGACAGGGCGTTATTATGGCTACACCTTC.

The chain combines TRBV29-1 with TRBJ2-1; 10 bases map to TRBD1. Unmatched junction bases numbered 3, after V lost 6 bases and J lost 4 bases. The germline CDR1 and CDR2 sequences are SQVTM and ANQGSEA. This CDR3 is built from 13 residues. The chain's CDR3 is CSVGTGAYNEQFF. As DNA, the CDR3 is TGCAGCGTGGGGACAGGGGCTTACAATGAGCAGTTCTTC.

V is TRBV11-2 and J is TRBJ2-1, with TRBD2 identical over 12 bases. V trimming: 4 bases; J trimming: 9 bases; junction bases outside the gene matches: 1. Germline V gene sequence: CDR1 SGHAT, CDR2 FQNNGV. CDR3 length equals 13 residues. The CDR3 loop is CASSSTSGGEQFF. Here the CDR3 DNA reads TGTGCCAGCAGCTCGACTAGCGGGGGTGAGCAGTTCTTC.

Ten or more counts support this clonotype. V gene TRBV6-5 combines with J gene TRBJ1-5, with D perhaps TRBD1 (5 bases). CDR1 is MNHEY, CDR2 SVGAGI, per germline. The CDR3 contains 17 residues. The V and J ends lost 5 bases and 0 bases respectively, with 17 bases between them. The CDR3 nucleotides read TGTGCCAGCAGTATCACCGGGACCGGCCTTAGCAATCAGCCCCAGCATTTT. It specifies CASSITGTGLSNQPQHF.

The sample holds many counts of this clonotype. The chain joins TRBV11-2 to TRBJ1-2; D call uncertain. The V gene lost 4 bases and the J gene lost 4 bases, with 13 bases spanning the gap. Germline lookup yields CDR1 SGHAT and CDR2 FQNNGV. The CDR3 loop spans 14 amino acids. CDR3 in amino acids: CASSSRGPVYGYTF. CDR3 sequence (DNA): TGTGCCAGCAGCTCCCGAGGCCCGGTCTATGGCTACACCTTC.

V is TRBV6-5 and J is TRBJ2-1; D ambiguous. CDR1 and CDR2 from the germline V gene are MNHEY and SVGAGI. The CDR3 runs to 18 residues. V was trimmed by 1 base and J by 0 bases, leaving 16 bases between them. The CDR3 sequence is CASSYYRAWKSSYNEQFF. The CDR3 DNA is TGTGCCAGCAGTTACTACAGAGCTTGGAAGAGCTCCTACAATGAGCAGTTCTTC.

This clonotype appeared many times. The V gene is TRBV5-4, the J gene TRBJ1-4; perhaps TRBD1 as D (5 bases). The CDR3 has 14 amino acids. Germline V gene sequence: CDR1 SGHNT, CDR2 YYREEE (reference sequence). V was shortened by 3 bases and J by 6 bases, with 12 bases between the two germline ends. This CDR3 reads CASSSGTVHEKLFF. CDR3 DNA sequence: TGTGCCAGCAGCTCCGGGACGGTGCATGAAAAACTGTTTTTT.

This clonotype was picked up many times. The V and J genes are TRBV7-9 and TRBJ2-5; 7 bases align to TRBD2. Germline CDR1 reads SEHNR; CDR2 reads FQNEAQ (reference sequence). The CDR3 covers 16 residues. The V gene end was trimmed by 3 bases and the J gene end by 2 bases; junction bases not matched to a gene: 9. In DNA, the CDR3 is TGTGCCAGCAGCTTTGTAGCGGGTTCAGGTCAAGAGACCCAGTACTTC. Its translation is CASSFVAGSGQETQYF.

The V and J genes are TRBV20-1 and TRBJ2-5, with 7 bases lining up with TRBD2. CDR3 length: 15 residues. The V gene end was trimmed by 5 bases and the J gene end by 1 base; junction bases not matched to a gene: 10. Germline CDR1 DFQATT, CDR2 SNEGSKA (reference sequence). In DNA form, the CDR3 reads TGCAGTGCTCAGAGCGGGCGGGGGAGCCAAGAGACCCAGTACTTC. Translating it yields CSAQSGRGSQETQYF.

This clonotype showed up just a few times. CDR3 in DNA: TGTGCCAGCGGAGAATCCAGGGATTCACCCCTCCACTTT. Amino acid sequence: CASGESRDSPLHF. V and J are TRBV7-9 and TRBJ1-6, with a weak D call TRBD1 (5 bases). From germline, CDR1 is SEHNR and CDR2 FQNEAQ (reference sequence). V was trimmed by 8 bases and J by 8 bases, leaving 13 bases between them. This CDR3 region has 13 residues. The complete variable domain, with remaining parts taken from reference TRBV7-9 and TRBJ1-6, reads DTGVSQNPRHKITKRGQNVTFRCDPISEHNRLYWYRQTLGQGPEFLTYFQNEAQLEKSRLLSDRFSAERPKGSFSTLEIQRTEQGDSAMYLCASGESRDSPLHFGNGTRLTVT.

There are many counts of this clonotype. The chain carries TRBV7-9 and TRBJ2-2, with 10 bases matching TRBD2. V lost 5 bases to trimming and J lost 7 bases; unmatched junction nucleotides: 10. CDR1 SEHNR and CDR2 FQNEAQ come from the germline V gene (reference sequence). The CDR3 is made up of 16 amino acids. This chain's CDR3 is CASSPTKREGLGELFF. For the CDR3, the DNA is TGTGCCAGCAGCCCCACGAAGCGGGAGGGCCTCGGGGAGCTGTTTTTT.

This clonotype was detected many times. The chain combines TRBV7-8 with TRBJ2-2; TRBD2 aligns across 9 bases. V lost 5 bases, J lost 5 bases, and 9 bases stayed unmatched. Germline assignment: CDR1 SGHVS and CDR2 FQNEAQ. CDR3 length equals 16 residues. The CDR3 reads CASSIPWAGGTGELFF. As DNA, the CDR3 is TGTGCCAGCAGCATCCCTTGGGCGGGGGGGACCGGGGAGCTGTTTTTT.

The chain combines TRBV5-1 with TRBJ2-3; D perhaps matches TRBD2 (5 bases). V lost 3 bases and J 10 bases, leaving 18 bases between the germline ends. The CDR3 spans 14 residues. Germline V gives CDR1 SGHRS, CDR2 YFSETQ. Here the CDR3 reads CASSSREDNLAQYF. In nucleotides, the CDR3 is TGCGCCAGCAGCTCCCGGGAAGATAACTTGGCGCAGTATTTT.

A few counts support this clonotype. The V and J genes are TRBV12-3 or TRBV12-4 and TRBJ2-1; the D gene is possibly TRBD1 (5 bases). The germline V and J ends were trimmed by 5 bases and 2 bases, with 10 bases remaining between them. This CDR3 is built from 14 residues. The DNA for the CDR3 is TGTGCCAGCAGTAGCCAGGGTACCTACAATGAGCAGTTCTTC. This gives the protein CASSSQGTYNEQFF.

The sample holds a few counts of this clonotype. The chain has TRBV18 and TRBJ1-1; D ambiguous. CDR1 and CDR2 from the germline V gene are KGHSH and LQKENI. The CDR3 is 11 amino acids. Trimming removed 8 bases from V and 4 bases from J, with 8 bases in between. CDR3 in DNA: TGTGCCAGCCGGTGGGCCACTGAAGCTTTCTTT. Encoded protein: CASRWATEAFF.

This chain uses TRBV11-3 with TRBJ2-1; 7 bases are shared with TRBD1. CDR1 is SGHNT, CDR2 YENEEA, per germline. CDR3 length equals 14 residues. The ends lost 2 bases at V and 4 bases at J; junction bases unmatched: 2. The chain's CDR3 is CASSLHRGYNEQFF. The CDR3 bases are TGTGCCAGCAGCTTACACAGGGGATACAATGAGCAGTTCTTC.

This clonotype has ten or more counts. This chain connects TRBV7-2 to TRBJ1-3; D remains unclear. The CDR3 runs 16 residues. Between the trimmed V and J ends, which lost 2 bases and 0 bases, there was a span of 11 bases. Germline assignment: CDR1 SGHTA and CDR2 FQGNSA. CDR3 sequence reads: CASSLRVISSGNTIYF. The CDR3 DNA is TGTGCCAGCAGCTTACGGGTGATAAGCTCTGGAAACACCATATATTTT.